Following are 19 T cell receptor beta chains from one sample sequenced in a study of CD8 T cells in ankylosing spondylitis. TCRdb itself ran the 5' RACE reads through MiXCR, one entry per CDR3 protein. The table lists 150,000 to 200,000 distinct CDR3 sequences, around 20% of them singletons. The sample taken for sequencing was blood, either unsorted or a sorted T cell fraction (not recorded which). These TCRs come from a male donor with ankylosing spondylitis or in good health (not recorded which).

With regard to this clonotype: A junction boundary mismatches the germline segment, possibly from a read error. The rearrangement joins TRBV5-6 to TRBJ1-1; 9 positions agree with TRBD1. CDR1 SGHDT and CDR2 YYEEEE come from the germline V gene. The CDR3 extends over 14 amino acids. The CDR3 DNA is TGTGCCAACAGCTGGGGACAGGGCGACACTGAAGCTTTCTTT. This encodes CANSWGQGDTEAFF.

The V gene is TRBV11-2, the J gene TRBJ1-1; D possibly corresponds to TRBD1 (6 bases). V was trimmed by 6 bases and J by 4 bases, leaving 21 bases between them. Germline V lookup: CDR1 SGHAT, CDR2 FQNNGV. This CDR3 has 16 amino acids. The CDR3 DNA reads TGTGCCAGCAGATCGTTGGGGGGGCGTTGGGGCACTGAAGCTTTCTTT. This gives the protein CASRSLGGRWGTEAFF.

The chain is built from TRBV2 and TRBJ2-3; 12 nucleotides match TRBD2. This CDR3 is 16 amino acids long. The trim removed 8 bases at V and 3 bases at J, leaving 9 bases unmatched. The V gene's germline CDR1 is SNHLY and CDR2 FYNNEI. CDR3 in amino acids: CASSAPGTSGTDTQYF. In DNA, the CDR3 is TGTGCCAGCTCCGCCCCCGGGACTAGCGGGACAGATACGCAGTATTTT.

This clonotype was detected a few times. This sequence joins TRBV5-4 and TRBJ2-3; 14 bases match TRBD2. The CDR3 totals 18 residues. With 3 bases clipped from V and 4 bases from J, the junction kept 10 bases outside the gene matches. The germline V gene encodes CDR1 SGHNT and CDR2 YYREEE (reference sequence). The DNA for the CDR3 is TGTGCCAGCAGCTGGGGACTAGCGGGAGTTTTTGGCGCAGATACGCAGTATTTT. Translated: CASSWGLAGVFGADTQYF.

A word on this clonotype: The junction and the germline gene differ at one end; a read error may be behind it. The chain carries TRBV6-1 and TRBJ2-1, with D tentatively TRBD1 or TRBD2 (5 bases each). The germline V gene has CDR1 MNHNS and CDR2 SASEGT. There are 15 residues in the CDR3. The chain's CDR3 is CGSSPRRGNYNEQFF. The CDR3 bases are TGTGGCAGCAGTCCCCGACGGGGCAACTACAATGAGCAGTTCTTC.

This clonotype came up a few times. The chain joins TRBV5-1 to TRBJ2-7; 7 bases fit TRBD2. The CDR3 loop spans 15 amino acids. Germline CDR1 and CDR2: SGHRS and YFSETQ. V shed 4 bases and J 3 bases; nucleotides not matched to a gene: 10. CDR3: CASSLPRAGVYEQYF. In DNA form, the CDR3 reads TGCGCCAGCAGCCTCCCTAGGGCGGGAGTCTACGAGCAGTACTTC.

This clonotype came up a few times. This chain connects TRBV2 to TRBJ1-6; 7 bases match TRBD1. CDR3 length equals 17 residues. Germline assignment: CDR1 SNHLY and CDR2 FYNNEI. The J segment lost 11 bases and the V segment lost 5 bases, leaving 18 bases of the junction unmatched. CDR3 residues: CASSPTSETGTRTPLHF. The CDR3 DNA reads TGTGCCAGCAGTCCCACCTCCGAGACAGGGACTCGGACACCCCTCCACTTT.

This clonotype was recorded a few times. The rearrangement joins TRBV7-9 to TRBJ2-7, with 8 bases fitting TRBD1. The germline gives CDR1 SEHNR, CDR2 FQNEAQ (reference sequence). V lost 3 bases to trimming and J lost 3 bases; unmatched junction nucleotides: 4. CDR3 length: 14 residues. In nucleotides, the CDR3 is TGTGCCAGCAGCTTTGATGGGACAGGCTACGAGCAGTACTTC. Amino acid sequence: CASSFDGTGYEQYF. The variable domain in full, with the rest retrieved from reference TRBV7-9 and TRBJ2-7, is DTGVSQNPRHKITKRGQNVTFRCDPISEHNRLYWYRQTLGQGPEFLTYFQNEAQLEKSRLLSDRFSAERPKGSFSTLEIQRTEQGDSAMYLCASSFDGTGYEQYFGPGTRLTVT.

A single count supports this clonotype. The chain links TRBV11-3 to TRBJ2-2, with D possibly matching TRBD2 (5 bases). With 5 bases removed from V and 0 bases from J, the gap between germline ends came to 7 bases. The CDR3 covers 14 residues. Germline values: CDR1 SGHNT, CDR2 YENEEA. CDR3 nucleotide sequence: TGTGCCAGCAGCGTGGACTCGAACACCGGGGAGCTGTTTTTT. This encodes CASSVDSNTGELFF.

This clonotype was recorded many times. The chain uses TRBV5-1 and TRBJ2-5; D not resolved. V was pared by 2 bases and J by 7 bases, with 3 bases between. The CDR3 consists of 10 residues. Germline V gene lookup returns CDR1 SGHRS and CDR2 YFSETQ. The CDR3 coding sequence is TGCGCCAGCAGCTTTGGGACCCAGTACTTC. This codes for CASSFGTQYF.

The table lists this clonotype with many counts. The chain employs TRBV12-3 or TRBV12-4 and TRBJ2-3; 7 bases agree with TRBD2. The CDR3 covers 17 residues. The J segment lost 3 bases and the V segment lost 2 bases, leaving 11 bases of the junction unmatched. This CDR3 is CASSLTRLAVDTDTQYF. DNA of the CDR3: TGTGCCAGCAGTTTAACGAGGCTAGCGGTAGATACAGATACGCAGTATTTT.

The chain couples TRBV2 to TRBJ2-2, with D perhaps being TRBD1 or TRBD2 (5 bases each). Per the germline V gene, CDR1 is SNHLY and CDR2 is FYNNEI. V shed 5 bases and J shed 7 bases, with 17 bases lying between them. This CDR3 has 15 amino acids. The CDR3 DNA sequence: TGTGCCAGCAGTCGGTACGGGGCCGATGGCGGGGAGCTGTTTTTT. It translates to CASSRYGADGGELFF.

This clonotype was recorded many times. V is TRBV5-1 and J is TRBJ1-1; D is uncertain. The CDR3 has 14 residues. Per the germline V gene, CDR1 is SGHRS and CDR2 is YFSETQ. The V gene lost 0 bases and the J gene lost 4 bases, with 10 bases spanning the gap. CDR3 region: CASSLGGPTTEAFF. As DNA, the CDR3 is TGCGCCAGCAGCTTGGGAGGCCCGACCACTGAAGCTTTCTTT. Variable domain in full (rest from reference TRBV5-1 and TRBJ1-1): KAGVTQTPRYLIKTRGQQVTLSCSPISGHRSVSWYQQTPGQGLQFLFEYFSETQRNKGNFPGRFSGRQFSNSRSEMNVSTLELGDSALYLCASSLGGPTTEAFFGQGTRLTVV.

At least ten counts were recorded for this clonotype. This chain uses TRBV20-1 with TRBJ2-3; the match to TRBD2 covers 7 bases. The CDR3 covers 15 residues. The germline V gene has CDR1 DFQATT and CDR2 SNEGSKA (reference sequence). This chain's CDR3 is CSALWKAGVTDTQYF. The DNA for the CDR3 is TGCAGCGCCTTATGGAAGGCGGGAGTAACAGATACGCAGTATTTT.

Ten or more counts support this clonotype. The rearrangement uses TRBV20-1 and TRBJ1-2; no definite D call. The CDR3 has 16 residues. Germline V gene lookup returns CDR1 DFQATT and CDR2 SNEGSKA (reference sequence). Trimming removed 1 base at V and 1 base at J, with 16 bases between. The CDR3 coding sequence is TGCAGTGCTAGAGGGATCCAGAGCTTCCTTAACTATGGCTACACCTTC. This translates into CSARGIQSFLNYGYTF.

This clonotype was detected ten times or more. V gene TRBV20-1 combines with J gene TRBJ1-5, with a possible D match to TRBD1 (5 bases). V lost 2 bases and J lost 7, with 12 bases in between. Germline CDR1 DFQATT, CDR2 SNEGSKA (reference sequence). The CDR3 runs to 13 residues. The CDR3 DNA is TGCAGTGCTAGACTGAGGGAGGGGCAGCCCCAGCATTTT. Translation: CSARLREGQPQHF.

This clonotype was observed a few times. The V and J genes are TRBV28 and TRBJ2-2, with TRBD1 as a possible D gene (6 bases). In germline, CDR1 is MDHEN, CDR2 SYDVKM. CDR3 length equals 17 residues. V was trimmed by 5 bases and J by 2 bases, leaving 18 bases between them. CDR3 sequence reads: CASSQQGKSSNTGELFF. In nucleotides, the CDR3 is TGTGCCAGCAGTCAACAGGGAAAGTCTTCAAACACCGGGGAGCTGTTTTTT.

Many counts were recorded for this clonotype. The chain has TRBV12-3 or TRBV12-4 and TRBJ1-3; a weak D match, TRBD1 (6 bases). CDR3 length: 14 amino acids. V shed 6 bases and J shed 0 bases, with 9 bases lying between them. In nucleotides, the CDR3 is TGTGCCAGCAGGGAGGGGGGCTCTGGAAACACCATATATTTT. Its protein is CASREGGSGNTIYF.

This clonotype showed up many times. The chain employs TRBV7-3 and TRBJ1-1, with a possible D match to TRBD1 (6 bases). The V gene lost 3 bases and the J gene lost 4 bases, with 12 bases spanning the gap. Germline CDR1 reads SGHTA; CDR2 reads FQGTGA. This CDR3 contains 14 residues. In DNA form, the CDR3 reads TGTGCCAGCAGCTTCACAGGGTTCGGCACTGAAGCTTTCTTT. This gives the protein CASSFTGFGTEAFF.